Listed here are 4 T cell receptor beta chains from one sample, sequenced in a study of technical replicates of blood from a handful of donors. TCRdb's copy holds only in-frame clones and misses some; the assay was immunoSEQ multiplex PCR. This sample carries about 70,000 clones, roughly 92% of them seen once, and the ten largest clones take roughly 0.39%. Specimen: T cells isolated from PBMCs. The source is a human donor in good health.

This chain connects TRBV10-3 to TRBJ1-5; no firm D call. The CDR3 extends over 13 amino acids. Germline-derived CDR1 and CDR2 are ENHRY and SYGVKD. V was cut by 4 bases and J by 8 bases, with 12 bases left in between. The CDR3 protein is CAISGAFQKPQHF. CDR3 DNA: TGTGCCATCAGTGGGGCCTTCCAAAAGCCCCAGCATTTT.

The DNA for the CDR3 is TGTGCCAGCAGTAGCGGGAGTTTTAATGAGCAGTTCTTC. Protein: CASSSGSFNEQFF. The V call is TRBV6-5, the J call TRBJ2-1; 8 bases are shared with TRBD2. CDR3 size: 13 residues. Trimming at V came to 5 bases and at J to 7 bases, leaving 4 bases not matched to a gene. Per the germline V gene, CDR1 is MNHEY and CDR2 is SVGAGI.

The chain combines TRBV19 with TRBJ1-2; D may be TRBD1 (6 bases). Germline CDR1 LNHDA, CDR2 SQIVND (reference sequence). The V gene lost 7 bases and the J gene lost 4 bases, with 19 bases spanning the gap. This CDR3 is 15 amino acids long. For the CDR3, the DNA is TGTGCCAGTACTAGAAACAGGGAAGGGGCCTATGGCTACACCTTC. Protein product: CASTRNREGAYGYTF.

This chain connects TRBV19 to TRBJ2-5, with TRBD2 identical over 8 bases. This CDR3 is 17 amino acids long. V lost 1 base and J lost 1; bases outside the gene matches: 8. Germline V gene data show CDR1 as LNHDA and CDR2 as SQIVND (reference sequence). CDR3 DNA sequence: TGTGCCAGTAGTATAGGCAGGGTAGCGGGACCCCAAGAGACCCAGTACTTC. The encoded protein is CASSIGRVAGPQETQYF.